Sequencing of this T cell receptor beta chain was carried out in a study of T-cell memory formation after mild COVID-19 (dated by TCRdb to the early 2020s). Concerning the study at large: Most TCR sequence clusters were specific to one of the two donors. Longitudinal TCRalpha and TCRbeta repertoire sequencing tracked T-cell clones expanding and contracting after mild COVID-19 in a couple of donors. Two young, previously healthy adult volunteers, one female and one male, were included in the cohort.

Reads for this sample came from an Illumina NovaSeq 6000. Using 5'RACE with constant-segment primers, TCRalpha and TCRbeta cDNA libraries were constructed, with sample barcodes and unique molecular identifiers added in the process. Trizol reagent was used to extract RNA from every sample. Amplification of the libraries took two PCR steps, and the second step added a second sample barcode plus Illumina TruSeq adapters. Sequencing of libraries was performed on an Illumina NovaSeq with 2 x 150 bp paired-end reads. The authors processed their data as follows. The reads were demultiplexed and collapsed into UMI-guided consensus sequences using migec v1.2.7. Using mixcr v2.1.11, the UMI consensuses were aligned to TRA and TRB V and J templates and assembled into clonotypes. A clonotype was counted as expanded or contracted only if both edgeR and NoisET called the change significant, with noise models trained on biological replicates. For edgeR calls, the thresholds were a false discovery rate-adjusted p below 0.01 and a log2 fold-change of 1. As an exploratory analysis of dynamics, PCA with hierarchical clustering was applied to max-normalized trajectories of the 1000 most abundant clonotypes. Separately sequenced CD4+ and CD8+ repertoires were used to assign a CD4 or CD8 phenotype to each responding clone. TCRdb reprocessing: public reads trimmed at Q25 with fastp, clones called with MiXCR, in-frame beta chains kept. Rows merge per CDR3 protein into single entries with the most common DNA and genes. The V and J calls, along with clone size, are taken from TCRdb and not from the paper's own processing. The sample records about 410,000 distinct CDR3 sequences, 18% of which are singletons. The ten largest clones add up to 20% to 25% of the sample.

Beyond this particular receptor, the publication reports: SARS-CoV-2 specificity of the second-wave clones peaking on day 37 was not confirmed. Some responding clones were found in pre-infection memory, which suggests that pre-existing cross-reactive memory T cells took part in the SARS-CoV-2 response. Balanced CD4/CD8 phenotypes were observed for clones contracting from day 15 to 85, whereas a bias towards CD4+ was observed for a second wave of clones expanding from day 15 to 37. The study covered only a couple of mild cases, and larger cohorts including severe cases with pre-infection samples were considered necessary. Contracting CD4+ clones were found mainly in CM and EM memory subsets, while CD8+ clones were enriched in EMRA.

A remark on this clonotype: Its recognized antigen is unknown. No much larger clone is present one base from it, and per-base qualities are unavailable.

From its cysteine to its phenylalanine, the CDR3 spans 16 amino acids. The kept DNA is CDR3 alone, 48 bases in frame from the first base. Trimming costs V 5 bases and J 3 bases, and their ends lie 17 bases apart. According to the germline V gene, CDR1 reads SGHRS and CDR2 reads YFSETQ. Ficoll-Paque density gradient centrifugation was used to isolate PBMCs. The source is a man aged 18 to 30 who had mild COVID-19 (a few samples of this study predate the infection). The sample titles of this study are shuffled in the database, so cell type and time point are left out; the donor was told from shared clones. Sequenced sample: PBMCs or a T cell subset sorted from them (not recorded which). The chain is encoded by TRBV5-1 joined to TRBJ1-4; TRBD1 could be the D gene, as 5 bases match. The nucleotide sequence reads TGCGCCAGCAGGCCCCCAGGGAGCCCAGCTAATGAAAAACTGTTTTTT. Translated, it gives CASRPPGSPANEKLFF.